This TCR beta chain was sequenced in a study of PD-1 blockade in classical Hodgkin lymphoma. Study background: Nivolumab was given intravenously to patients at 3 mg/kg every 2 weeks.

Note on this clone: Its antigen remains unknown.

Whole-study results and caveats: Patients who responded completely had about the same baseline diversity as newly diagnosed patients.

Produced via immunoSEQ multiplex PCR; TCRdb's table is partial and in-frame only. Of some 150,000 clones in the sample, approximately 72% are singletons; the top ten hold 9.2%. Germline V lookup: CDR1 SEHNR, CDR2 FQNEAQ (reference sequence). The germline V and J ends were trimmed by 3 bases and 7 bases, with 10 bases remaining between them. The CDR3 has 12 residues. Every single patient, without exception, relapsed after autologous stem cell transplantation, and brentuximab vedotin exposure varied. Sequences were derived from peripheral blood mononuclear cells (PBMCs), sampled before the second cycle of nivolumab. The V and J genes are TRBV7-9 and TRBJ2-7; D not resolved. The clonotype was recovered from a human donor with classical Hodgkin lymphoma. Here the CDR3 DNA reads TGTGCCAGCAGCTTTCCTCCCGCAGAGCAGTACTTC. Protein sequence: CASSFPPAEQYF. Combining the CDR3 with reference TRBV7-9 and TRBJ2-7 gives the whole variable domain DTGVSQNPRHKITKRGQNVTFRCDPISEHNRLYWYRQTLGQGPEFLTYFQNEAQLEKSRLLSDRFSAERPKGSFSTLEIQRTEQGDSAMYLCASSFPPAEQYFGPGTRLTVT.